A selection of T cell receptor beta chains follows, all from one sample in a study of shared clonotypes between healthy human individuals. Only in-frame clones appear in the TCRdb table, and some are missing; sequencing was by immunoSEQ multiplex PCR. Found here are 2 million to 2.5 million clones, 80% to 95% of them singletons; the top ten hold under 0.45%. The specimen sequenced was naive CD4+ T cells from PBMCs. These receptors all come from a man between 18 and 35 years old in good health. Some clones in this sample may be carry-over from other donors' samples. Each CDR3 is given with its conserved first and last residue. A D gene is named only where the DNA matches it firmly. Part of the rows lack a size; the others show once, few, many or a class for expanded clones.

v_gene,abundance,d_gene,j_gene,CDR3aa,CDR3nt
TRBV27,.,TRBD1,TRBJ1-4,CASSAGTGVTNEKLFF,TGTGCCAGCAGTGCCGGGACAGGGGTCACCAATGAAAAACTGTTTTTT
TRBV6-6,.,TRBD2,TRBJ2-1,CASSTRTSWDEQFF,TGTGCCAGCAGTACGAGGACTAGCTGGGATGAGCAGTTCTTC
TRBV5-4,.,.,TRBJ1-2,CASSLAVTAINYGYTF,TGTGCCAGCAGCTTGGCGGTGACAGCCATTAACTATGGCTACACCTTC
TRBV6-6,.,.,TRBJ1-1,CASSKLTGEAFF,TGTGCCAGCAGCAAGCTGACAGGAGAAGCTTTCTTT
TRBV28,.,TRBD1,TRBJ2-3,CASSHRGATSTDTQYF,TGTGCCAGCAGTCACAGGGGAGCTACTAGCACAGATACGCAGTATTTT
TRBV30,.,TRBD1,TRBJ2-3,CAWSTGQGGSDTQYF,TGTGCCTGGAGTACGGGACAGGGTGGGTCAGATACGCAGTATTTT
TRBV28,.,.,TRBJ1-4,CASRRGYADEKLFF,TGTGCCAGCCGCAGGGGTTATGCGGATGAAAAACTGTTTTTT
TRBV18,once,TRBD1,TRBJ2-7,CASSAGQGVHVPYEQYF,TGTGCCAGCTCGGCGGGACAGGGGGTCCACGTTCCCTACGAGCAGTACTTC
TRBV5-4,.,.,TRBJ2-3,CASSLDRVDTQYF,TGTGCCAGCAGCTTGGACAGGGTGGATACGCAGTATTTT
TRBV18,.,TRBD2,TRBJ2-3,CASSLYQLAGDADTQYF,TGTGCCAGCTCACTGTACCAACTAGCGGGAGACGCAGATACGCAGTATTTT
TRBV5-3,.,.,TRBJ2-7,CARSLRGPTTEQYF,TGTGCCAGAAGCCTAAGGGGCCCCACAACGGAGCAGTACTTC
TRBV29-1,.,.,TRBJ2-5,CSVEDRGLIQETQYF,TGCAGCGTTGAAGATCGGGGGCTTATCCAAGAGACCCAGTACTTC
TRBV7-9,.,.,TRBJ1-4,CASSRRQEGNEKLFF,TGTGCCAGCAGTCGCAGGCAGGAGGGTAATGAAAAACTGTTTTTT
TRBV27,.,.,TRBJ1-6,CASSLSKNNSPLHF,TGTGCCAGCAGTTTATCTAAGAATAATTCACCCCTCCACTTT
TRBV2,.,TRBD2,TRBJ2-4,CARGTSGGNIQYF,TGTGCCAGGGGGACTAGTGGGGGAAACATTCAGTACTTC
TRBV6-6,.,TRBD1,TRBJ2-2,CASSYSPGQPGELFF,TGTGCCAGCAGTTACTCCCCGGGACAGCCCGGGGAGCTGTTTTTT
TRBV5-1,.,.,TRBJ2-1,CASSLDGGRVPPYNEQFF,TGCGCCAGCAGCTTGGATGGAGGGCGGGTGCCCCCTTACAATGAGCAGTTCTTC